This T cell receptor (beta chain) was sequenced in a study of blood T cell repertoires in COVID-19. Generated by immunoSEQ multiplex PCR, the TCRdb table keeps only in-frame clones and is missing some. The table lists more than 85,000 clones, about 81% of them singletons. V lost 8 bases and J lost 2; bases outside the gene matches: 11. The CDR3 has 16 amino acids. Germline CDR1 and CDR2: LNHDA and SQIVND (reference sequence). This clone was recorded only once. The sequenced sample consisted of peripheral blood. The chain carries TRBV19 and TRBJ1-4; 7 nucleotides agree with TRBD1. The receptor comes from a woman aged 55-75 years with acute or convalescent COVID-19. DNA of the CDR3: TGTGCCAGTGGAGGTCAGGGGGGTCGGACTAATGAAAAACTGTTTTTT. This translates into CASGGQGGRTNEKLFF.